A selection of T cell receptor beta chains follows, all from one sample in a study of PD-1 blockade in mismatch repair-deficient tumors. Generated by immunoSEQ multiplex PCR, the TCRdb table keeps only in-frame clones and is missing some. The sample yields some 120,000 clones, about 86% seen once. The sequences come from peripheral blood, collected 44 weeks after starting pembrolizumab. These receptor sequences come from an adult with mismatch repair-deficient cancer. The CDR3 runs from the conserved cysteine through the conserved F or W. Each record gives: V gene, clone size, CDR3 length, J gene, CDR3 protein. The size field is filled for only some rows; it gives once, few, many or a size class.

TRBV7-9	-	14	TRBJ1-4	CASSQGQGVEKLFF
TRBV5-1	-	13	TRBJ2-3	CASSLGSVDTQYF
TRBV6-1	-	12	TRBJ1-1	CASSEQLDSAFF
TRBV29-1	-	16	TRBJ1-2	CSVEMGVGDRSHGYTF
TRBV19	-	15	TRBJ2-3	CASSRLLRYTDTQYF
TRBV7-9	-	13	TRBJ1-5	CASSLSGHQPQHF
TRBV4-3	-	15	TRBJ2-5	CASSQDLGHQETQYF
TRBV4-1	-	13	TRBJ2-1	CASSQAGRGEQFF
TRBV5-8	once	18	TRBJ2-3	CASSLALLGAASTDTQYF
TRBV27	few	14	TRBJ2-1	CASSLTSGRVEQFF
TRBV7-2	-	16	TRBJ1-4	CASSLEDRPLPEKLFF
TRBV27	-	16	TRBJ2-7	CASSPTSGRIRYEQYF
TRBV6-9	once	11	TRBJ2-7	CASSSPNEQYF
TRBV9	once	16	TRBJ2-2	CASSVFGGGNTGELFF
TRBV19	once	16	TRBJ2-1	CASSMSSGRVYNEQFF
TRBV7-9	-	17	TRBJ2-7	CASSFSRTGDSSYEQYF
TRBV13	-	11	TRBJ2-1	CASSLYNEQFF